This is a list of T cell receptor beta chains from one sample in a study of shared clonotypes between healthy human individuals. TCRdb's copy holds only in-frame clones and misses some; the assay was immunoSEQ multiplex PCR. The table records fewer than 600,000 clones, around three quarters of them present only once. The sample comprised PBMCs. The receptors derive from a middle-aged woman in good health. Some clones in this sample may be carry-over from other donors' samples. CDR3s include the opening cysteine and the closing phenylalanine or tryptophan. Clone sizes are given selectively: once, few, many, or a class where the clone is expanded.

TRBV28	TRBJ1-1	NA	15	CASSLRGGGAREAFF
TRBV7-8	TRBJ2-3	NA	16	CASSLRLAGGPDTQYF
TRBV28	NA	NA	15	CASSPPTGLSYEQYF
TRBV15	TRBJ2-1	NA	18	CATSRDLQVGRLYNEQFF
TRBV28	TRBJ2-7	NA	16	CASTPPGGGTSYEQYF
TRBV15	TRBJ1-3	NA	15	CATSRDGGQGNTIYF
TRBV5-8	TRBJ2-3	NA	17	CASSLASGTSVTDTQYF
TRBV27	TRBJ1-2	NA	15	CASSPGHRGFDGYTF
TRBV7-2	TRBJ2-2	NA	15	CASSRFGSNTGELFF
TRBV7-3	TRBJ2-1	NA	16	CASSLRGRSSYNEQFF
TRBV6-1	TRBJ1-1	NA	14	CASRSIPRVTEAFF
TRBV19	TRBJ2-7	NA	14	CASSERQDTPVQYF
TRBV11-3	TRBJ2-7	NA	13	CASSNSPSGLQYF
TRBV7-8	TRBJ2-7	many	13	CASSYLGKYEQYF
TRBV27	TRBJ2-7	once	12	CASSYRAGEQYF
TRBV7-9	TRBJ2-7	NA	13	CASSLEFGGEQYF
TRBV11-2	TRBJ1-1	NA	14	CASSLERTGRKAFF
TRBV30	TRBJ1-1	NA	13	CAWRVRGNTEAFF
TRBV9	TRBJ1-1	few	14	CASSVTGVNTEAFF
TRBV28	TRBJ1-5	NA	13	CASSSGLRQPQHF
TRBV7-6	TRBJ2-7	NA	13	CASSGRGTYEQYF
TRBV28	TRBJ2-7	many	14	CASSATGIVKEQYF
TRBV6-1	TRBJ2-5	NA	13	CASSERWEETQYF
TRBV6-4	TRBJ2-1	many	16	CASSDSKGRDLDEQFF
TRBV5-4	TRBJ2-4	NA	17	CASSLGWGPIAKNIQYF
TRBV27	TRBJ2-7	NA	14	CASSVRSQGGEQYF
TRBV11-3	TRBJ2-7	NA	15	CASSLGTGNSYEQYF